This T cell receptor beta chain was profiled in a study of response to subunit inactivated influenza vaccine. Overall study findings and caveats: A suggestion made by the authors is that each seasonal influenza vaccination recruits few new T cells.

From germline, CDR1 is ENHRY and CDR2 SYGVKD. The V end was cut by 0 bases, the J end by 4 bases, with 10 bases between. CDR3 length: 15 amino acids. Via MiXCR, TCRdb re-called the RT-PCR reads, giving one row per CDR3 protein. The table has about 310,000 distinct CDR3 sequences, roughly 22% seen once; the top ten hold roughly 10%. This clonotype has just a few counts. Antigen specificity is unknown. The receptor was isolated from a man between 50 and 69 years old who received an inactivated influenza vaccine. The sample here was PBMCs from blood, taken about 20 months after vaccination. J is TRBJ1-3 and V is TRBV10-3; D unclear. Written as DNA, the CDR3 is TGTGCCATCAGTGAGTCGGTGGGGTCAGGAAACACCATATATTTT. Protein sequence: CAISESVGSGNTIYF.